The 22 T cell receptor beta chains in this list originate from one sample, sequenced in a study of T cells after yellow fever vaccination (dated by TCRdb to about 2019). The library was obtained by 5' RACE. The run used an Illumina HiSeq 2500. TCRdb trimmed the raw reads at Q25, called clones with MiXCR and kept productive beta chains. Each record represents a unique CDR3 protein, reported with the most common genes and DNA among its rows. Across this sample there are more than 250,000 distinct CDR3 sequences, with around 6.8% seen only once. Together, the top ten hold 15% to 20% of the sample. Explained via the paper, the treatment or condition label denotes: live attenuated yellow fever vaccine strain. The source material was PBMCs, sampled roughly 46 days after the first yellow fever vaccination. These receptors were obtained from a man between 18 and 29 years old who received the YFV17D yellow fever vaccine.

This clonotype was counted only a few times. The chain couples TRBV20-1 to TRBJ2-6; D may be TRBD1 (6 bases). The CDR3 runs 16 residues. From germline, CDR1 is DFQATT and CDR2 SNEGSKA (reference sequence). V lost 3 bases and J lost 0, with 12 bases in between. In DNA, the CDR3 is TGCAGTGCTAGTCCAGGGGTCAACTCTGGGGCCAACGTCCTGACTTTC. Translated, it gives CSASPGVNSGANVLTF.

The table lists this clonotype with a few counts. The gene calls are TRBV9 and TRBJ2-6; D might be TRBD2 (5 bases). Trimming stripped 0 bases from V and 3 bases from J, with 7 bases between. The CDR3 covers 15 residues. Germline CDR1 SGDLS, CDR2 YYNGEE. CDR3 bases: TGTGCCAGCAGCGTAGGAGGGCTTGGGGCCAACGTCCTGACTTTC. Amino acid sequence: CASSVGGLGANVLTF.

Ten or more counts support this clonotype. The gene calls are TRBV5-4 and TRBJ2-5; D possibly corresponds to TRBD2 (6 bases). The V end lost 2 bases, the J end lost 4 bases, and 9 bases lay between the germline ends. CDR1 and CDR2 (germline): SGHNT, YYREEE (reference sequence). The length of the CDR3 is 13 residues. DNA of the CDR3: TGTGCCAGCAGCTTCGGCGGGGCAGAGACCCAGTACTTC. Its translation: CASSFGGAETQYF.

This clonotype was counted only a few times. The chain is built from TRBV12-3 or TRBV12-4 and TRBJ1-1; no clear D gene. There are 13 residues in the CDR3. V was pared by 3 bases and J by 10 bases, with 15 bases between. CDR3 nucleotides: TGTGCCAGCAGTTTGACTTTCGGCAGTCGAGCTTTCTTT. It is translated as CASSLTFGSRAFF.

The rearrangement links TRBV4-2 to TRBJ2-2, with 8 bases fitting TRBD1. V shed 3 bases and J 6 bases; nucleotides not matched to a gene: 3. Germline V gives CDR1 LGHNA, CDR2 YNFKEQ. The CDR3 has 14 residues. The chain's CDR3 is CASSHGQGAGELFF. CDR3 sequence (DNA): TGTGCCAGCAGCCACGGACAGGGTGCCGGGGAGCTGTTTTTT.

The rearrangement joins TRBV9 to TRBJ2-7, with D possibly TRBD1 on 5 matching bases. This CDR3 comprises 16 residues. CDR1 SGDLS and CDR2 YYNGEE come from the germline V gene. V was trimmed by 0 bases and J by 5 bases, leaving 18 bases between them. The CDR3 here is CASSVDVGALRDEQYF. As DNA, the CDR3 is TGTGCCAGCAGCGTAGACGTAGGGGCCCTTCGAGACGAGCAGTACTTC. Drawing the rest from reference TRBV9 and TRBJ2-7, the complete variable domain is DSGVTQTPKHLITATGQRVTLRCSPRSGDLSVYWYQQSLDQGLQFLIQYYNGEERAKGNILERFSAQQFPDLHSELNLSSLELGDSALYFCASSVDVGALRDEQYFGPGTRLTVT.

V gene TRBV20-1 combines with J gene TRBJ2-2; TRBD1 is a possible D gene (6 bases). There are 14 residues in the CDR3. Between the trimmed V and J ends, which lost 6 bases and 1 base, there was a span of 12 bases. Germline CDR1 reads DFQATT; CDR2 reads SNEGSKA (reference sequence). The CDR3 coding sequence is TGCAGTGCCGACGACAGGCTGAACACCGGGGAGCTGTTTTTT. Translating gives CSADDRLNTGELFF.

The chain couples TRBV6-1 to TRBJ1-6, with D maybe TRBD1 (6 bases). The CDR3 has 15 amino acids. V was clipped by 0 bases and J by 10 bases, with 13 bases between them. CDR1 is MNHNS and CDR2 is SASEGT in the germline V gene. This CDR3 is CASSEAQQGESPLHF. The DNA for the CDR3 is TGTGCCAGCAGTGAAGCCCAACAGGGAGAGTCACCCCTCCACTTT.

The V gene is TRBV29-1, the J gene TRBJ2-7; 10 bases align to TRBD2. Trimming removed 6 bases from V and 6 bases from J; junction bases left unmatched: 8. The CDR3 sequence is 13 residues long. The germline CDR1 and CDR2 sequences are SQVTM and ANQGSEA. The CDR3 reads CSVATSGPAEQYF. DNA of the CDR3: TGCAGCGTCGCGACTAGCGGGCCGGCCGAGCAGTACTTC.

CDR3 protein: CASHDRLTALRPLHF. The CDR3 coding sequence is TGTGCCAGTCACGACAGACTAACGGCTTTACGGCCCCTCCACTTT. The genes are TRBV6-1 and TRBJ1-6, with a weak D call TRBD1 (5 bases). This CDR3 has 15 residues. Trimming shortened V by 9 bases and J by 13 bases, and 25 bases separated the two germline ends. Looked up from germline, CDR1 is MNHNS and CDR2 is SASEGT.

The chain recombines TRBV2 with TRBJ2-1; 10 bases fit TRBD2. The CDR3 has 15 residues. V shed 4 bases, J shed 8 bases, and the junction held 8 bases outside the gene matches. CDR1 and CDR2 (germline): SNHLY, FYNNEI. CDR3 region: CASSANSGGAHEQFF. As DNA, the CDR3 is TGTGCCAGCAGTGCTAACAGCGGGGGGGCGCATGAGCAGTTCTTC.

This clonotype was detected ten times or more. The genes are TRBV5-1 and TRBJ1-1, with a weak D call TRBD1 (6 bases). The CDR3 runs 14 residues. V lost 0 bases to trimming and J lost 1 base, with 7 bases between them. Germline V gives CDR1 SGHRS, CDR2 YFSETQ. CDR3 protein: CASSLVGQNTEAFF. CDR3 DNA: TGCGCCAGCAGCTTGGTGGGACAGAACACTGAAGCTTTCTTT. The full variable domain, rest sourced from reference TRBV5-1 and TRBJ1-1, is KAGVTQTPRYLIKTRGQQVTLSCSPISGHRSVSWYQQTPGQGLQFLFEYFSETQRNKGNFPGRFSGRQFSNSRSEMNVSTLELGDSALYLCASSLVGQNTEAFFGQGTRLTVV.

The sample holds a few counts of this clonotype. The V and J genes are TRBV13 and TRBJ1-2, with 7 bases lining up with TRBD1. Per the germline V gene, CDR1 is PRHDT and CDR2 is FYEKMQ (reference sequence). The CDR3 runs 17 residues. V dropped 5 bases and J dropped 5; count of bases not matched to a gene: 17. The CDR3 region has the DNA TGTGCCAGCAGCCGCCCCGAGGGCGGGACAGTCTCGTATGGCTACACCTTC. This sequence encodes CASSRPEGGTVSYGYTF.

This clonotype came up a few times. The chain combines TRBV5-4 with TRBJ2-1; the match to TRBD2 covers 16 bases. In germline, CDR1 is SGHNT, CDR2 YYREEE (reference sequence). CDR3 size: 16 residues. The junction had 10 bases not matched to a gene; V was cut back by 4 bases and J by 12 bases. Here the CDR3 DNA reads TGTGCCAGCAGCCCAGCCGGGACTAGCGGGGGGGTTGGGCAGTTCTTC. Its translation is CASSPAGTSGGVGQFF.

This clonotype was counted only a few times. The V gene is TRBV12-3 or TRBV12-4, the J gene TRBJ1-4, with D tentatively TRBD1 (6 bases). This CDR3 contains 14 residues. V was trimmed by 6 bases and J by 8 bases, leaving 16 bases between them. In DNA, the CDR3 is TGTGCCAGCAGAACCGACAGGTGGTGGGAAAAACTGTTTTTT. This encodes CASRTDRWWEKLFF.

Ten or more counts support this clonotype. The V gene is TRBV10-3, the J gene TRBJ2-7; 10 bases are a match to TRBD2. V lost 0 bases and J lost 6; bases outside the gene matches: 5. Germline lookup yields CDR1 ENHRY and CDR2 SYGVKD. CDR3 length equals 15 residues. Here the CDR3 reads CAISESRTSGTEQYF. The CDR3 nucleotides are TGTGCCATCAGTGAGTCGCGGACTAGCGGCACCGAGCAGTACTTC.

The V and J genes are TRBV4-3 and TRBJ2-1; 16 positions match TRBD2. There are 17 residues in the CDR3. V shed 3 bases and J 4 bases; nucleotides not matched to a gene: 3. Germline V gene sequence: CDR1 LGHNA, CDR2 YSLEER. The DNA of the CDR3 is TGCGCCAGCAGCCAGGGACTAGCGGGGGGGCATTACAATGAGCAGTTCTTC. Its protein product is CASSQGLAGGHYNEQFF.

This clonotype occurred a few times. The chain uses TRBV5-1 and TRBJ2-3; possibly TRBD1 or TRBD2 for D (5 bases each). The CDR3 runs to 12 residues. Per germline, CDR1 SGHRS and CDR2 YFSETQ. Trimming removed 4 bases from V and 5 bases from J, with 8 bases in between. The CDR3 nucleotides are TGCGCCAGCAGCCGGGACGGAGATACGCAGTATTTT. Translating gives CASSRDGDTQYF.

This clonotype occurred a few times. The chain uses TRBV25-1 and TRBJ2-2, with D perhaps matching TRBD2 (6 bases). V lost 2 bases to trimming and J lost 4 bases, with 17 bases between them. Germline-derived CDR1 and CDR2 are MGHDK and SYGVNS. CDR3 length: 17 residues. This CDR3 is CASSERSGGFGTGELFF. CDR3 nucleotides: TGTGCCAGCAGTGAAAGGTCTGGAGGGTTCGGCACCGGGGAGCTGTTTTTT. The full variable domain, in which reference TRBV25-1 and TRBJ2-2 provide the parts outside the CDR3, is EADIYQTPRYLVIGTGKKITLECSQTMGHDKMYWYQQDPGMELHLIHYSYGVNSTEKGDLSSESTVSRIRTEHFPLTLESARPSHTSQYLCASSERSGGFGTGELFFGEGSRLTVL.

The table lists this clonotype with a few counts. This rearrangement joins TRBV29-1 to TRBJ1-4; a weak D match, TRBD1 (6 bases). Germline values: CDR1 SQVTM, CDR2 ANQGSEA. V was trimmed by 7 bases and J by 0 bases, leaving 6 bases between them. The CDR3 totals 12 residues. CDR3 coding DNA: TGCAGCGGACAGGCAACTAATGAAAAACTGTTTTTT. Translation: CSGQATNEKLFF.

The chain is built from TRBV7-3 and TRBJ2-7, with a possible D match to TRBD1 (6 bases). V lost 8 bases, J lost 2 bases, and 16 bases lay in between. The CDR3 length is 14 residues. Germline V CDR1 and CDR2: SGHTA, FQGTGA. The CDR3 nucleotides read TGTGCCAGCCATCCCCGGACAGCAACCTACGAGCAGTACTTC. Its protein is CASHPRTATYEQYF.

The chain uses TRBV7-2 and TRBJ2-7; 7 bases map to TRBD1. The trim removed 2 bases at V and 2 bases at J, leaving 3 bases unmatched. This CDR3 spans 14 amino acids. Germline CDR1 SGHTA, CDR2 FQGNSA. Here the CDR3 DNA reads TGTGCCAGCAGCTTAAACAGGGGTACCTACGAGCAGTACTTC. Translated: CASSLNRGTYEQYF.